Shown below are 32 T cell receptor beta chains from a single sample sequenced in a study of blood T cells in healthy people across ages. The use of a sample-barcoded 5' primer and a J-beta primer mix characterized a second PCR of about 6 to 12 cycles. MiXCR, applied by TCRdb to the 5' RACE reads, yields one record per CDR3 protein. Of more than 800,000 distinct CDR3 sequences listed, around 28% are singletons. Sequences were obtained from blood. The receptors shown here come from a woman of 80 years or more in good health.

This clonotype was seen only a few times. One base away lies a much larger clone, so this may be a sequencing read error. This chain connects TRBV4-3 to TRBJ1-2, with TRBD1 matching 8 bases. The length of the CDR3 is 14 residues. Germline assignment: CDR1 LGHNA and CDR2 YSLEER. V was pared by 0 bases and J by 8 bases, with 5 bases of the junction left unmatched. The CDR3 is CASSQDRGRGGYTF. CDR3 DNA sequence: TGCGCCAGCAGCCAAGACAGGGGGCGAGGAGGCTACACCTTC.

In its sample, this clonotype was seen a few times. The rearrangement uses TRBV7-2 and TRBJ2-2; the D gene is possibly TRBD1 (5 bases). The ends were cut back, 4 bases at V and 2 bases at J, with 14 bases in the middle. Germline V gene sequence: CDR1 SGHTA, CDR2 FQGNSA. The CDR3 runs 16 residues. CDR3 protein: CASSSNRQTNTGELFF. The CDR3 DNA is TGTGCCAGCAGCTCGAATAGACAGACCAACACCGGGGAGCTGTTTTTT.

J is TRBJ2-3 and V is TRBV12-3 or TRBV12-4, with D perhaps being TRBD1 or TRBD2 (5 bases each). Deletions cut 5 bases from V and 0 bases from J, with 18 bases between. This CDR3 is built from 17 residues. CDR3 sequence (DNA): TGTGCCAGCAGTCCGAGTGGGGGTCGAGCTAGCACAGATACGCAGTATTTT. Protein product: CASSPSGGRASTDTQYF.

The chain joins TRBV12-3 or TRBV12-4 to TRBJ2-3, with D perhaps TRBD1 (6 bases). The CDR3 has 14 residues. V lost 6 bases and J 13 bases, leaving 23 bases between the germline ends. The CDR3 DNA reads as TGTGCCAGCAGAAGACAGGTTAGCACAGATGTGGAGTATTTT. It translates to CASRRQVSTDVEYF.

The sample holds many counts of this clonotype. The V gene is TRBV11-2, the J gene TRBJ2-3; TRBD1 agrees at 8 bases. V trimming: 5 bases; J trimming: 3 bases; junction bases outside the gene matches: 10. The CDR3 consists of 16 residues. Germline loops: CDR1 SGHAT, CDR2 FQNNGV. In DNA, the CDR3 is TGTGCCAGCAGCCGATACGAAGACAGGGGTACAGATACGCAGTATTTT. Protein: CASSRYEDRGTDTQYF.

The V gene is TRBV6-2 or TRBV6-3, the J gene TRBJ1-2; D not resolved. In germline, CDR1 is MNHEY, CDR2 SVGEGT. The CDR3 is 12 residues long. V was trimmed by 6 bases and J by 2 bases, leaving 7 bases between them. CDR3 bases: TGTGCCAGCAGAGTGGGGAACTATGGCTACACCTTC. Translating it yields CASRVGNYGYTF.

The chain is built from TRBV6-6 and TRBJ1-2, with TRBD1 matching 9 bases. The CDR3 is made up of 15 amino acids. V lost 3 bases, J lost 8 bases, and 10 bases stayed unmatched. Germline CDR1 MNHNY, CDR2 SVGAGI (reference sequence). The CDR3 DNA reads TGTGCCAGCAGTTATACAGGGGGCTCCCGAGAAGGCTACACCTTC. Protein product: CASSYTGGSREGYTF.

This clonotype was seen more than once but under ten times. Being one base from a much bigger clone, this may be a read error. The CDR3 DNA reads as TGTGCCAGCAGCCAAGATAGTGAGCAGTTCTTC. This gives the protein CASSQDSEQFF. The chain joins TRBV3-1 to TRBJ2-1; D is undetermined. This CDR3 contains 11 residues. Germline V gene sequence: CDR1 LGHDT, CDR2 YNNKEL (reference sequence). Trimming took 0 bases from V and 9 from J, leaving 3 bases between them.

This clonotype was seen a few times. Being one base from a much bigger clone, this may be a read error. This rearrangement joins TRBV6-5 to TRBJ2-5, with D perhaps TRBD2 (6 bases). The CDR3 consists of 14 residues. V was cut by 5 bases and J by 11 bases, with 21 bases left in between. Germline V gene lookup returns CDR1 MNHEY and CDR2 SVGAGI. CDR3 residues: CASSRKGGIHEQYF. CDR3 nucleotides: TGTGCCAGCAGTCGTAAAGGAGGGATCCATGAGCAGTACTTC.

This clonotype has ten or more counts. V and J are TRBV7-9 and TRBJ1-2, with a weak D call TRBD1 (5 bases). The CDR3 extends over 16 amino acids. Germline V gene lookup returns CDR1 SEHNR and CDR2 FQNEAQ (reference sequence). V was pared by 0 bases and J by 4 bases, with 15 bases between. CDR3 bases: TGTGCCAGCAGCTTAGCCACCGGGGGGGGTATCTATGGCTACACCTTC. Protein sequence: CASSLATGGGIYGYTF.

This clonotype has more than one count but fewer than ten. The chain links TRBV5-1 to TRBJ1-5; D is perhaps TRBD1 (5 bases). V lost 1 base and J lost 7, with 9 bases in between. The CDR3 sequence is 13 residues long. Germline CDR1 SGHRS, CDR2 YFSETQ. The CDR3 is CASSLLGDQPQHF. DNA of the CDR3: TGCGCCAGCAGCTTGTTGGGGGACCAGCCCCAGCATTTT.

This clonotype was counted a single time. This rearrangement joins TRBV20-1 to TRBJ1-4; 8 bases map to TRBD1. V was clipped by 6 bases and J by 7 bases; unmatched bases: 10. The V gene's germline CDR1 is DFQATT and CDR2 SNEGSKA (reference sequence). The CDR3 consists of 14 residues. The CDR3 is CSARRQGRVEKLFF. CDR3 DNA sequence: TGCAGTGCCCGCCGACAGGGGCGGGTTGAAAAACTGTTTTTT.

This chain links TRBV19 with TRBJ2-3; 7 bases agree with TRBD2. Germline-derived CDR1 and CDR2 are LNHDA and SQIVND (reference sequence). The ends lost 5 bases at V and 4 bases at J; junction bases unmatched: 6. This CDR3 is built from 14 residues. The CDR3 DNA follows: TGTGCCAGTAGTCCAAGCGGGGTTGCAGATACGCAGTATTTT. Translating it yields CASSPSGVADTQYF. Full variable domain (remainder filled in from reference TRBV19 and TRBJ2-3): DGGITQSPKYLFRKEGQNVTLSCEQNLNHDAMYWYRQDPGQGLRLIYYSQIVNDFQKGDIAEGYSVSREKKESFPLTVTSAQKNPTAFYLCASSPSGVADTQYFGPGTRLTVL.

CDR3 amino acids: CASSQERGGGATEAFF. CDR3 coding DNA: TGTGCCAGCAGCCAAGAGAGGGGTGGAGGAGCGACTGAAGCTTTCTTT. The chain is built from TRBV3-1 and TRBJ1-1, with D possibly being TRBD1 (5 bases). Trimming took off 0 bases at V and 5 bases at J, with 16 bases between the two ends. The CDR3 totals 16 residues. Germline CDR1 LGHDT, CDR2 YNNKEL (reference sequence).

This clonotype has at least ten counts. The chain joins TRBV20-1 to TRBJ1-2; D is perhaps TRBD1 (5 bases). CDR3 length: 14 amino acids. V lost 1 base and J lost 4, with 13 bases in between. Germline-derived CDR1 and CDR2 are DFQATT and SNEGSKA (reference sequence). As DNA, the CDR3 is TGCAGTGCTAGAGCCCAGGGTTTAGGCTATGGCTACACCTTC. Translation: CSARAQGLGYGYTF.

With regard to this clonotype: A much bigger clone sits one base away, suggesting this may be a read error. This chain uses TRBV11-2 with TRBJ1-2, with unresolved D. Germline loops: CDR1 SGHAT, CDR2 FQNNGV. Trimming shortened V by 5 bases and J by 7 bases, and 17 bases separated the two germline ends. This CDR3 spans 14 amino acids. The CDR3 protein is CASSPLVSLSGYTF. In nucleotides, the CDR3 is TGTGCCAGCAGCCCCCTGGTTTCTTTGAGTGGCTACACCTTC.

This clonotype was picked up many times. This rearrangement joins TRBV20-1 to TRBJ2-7; 9 bases are shared with TRBD2. From germline, CDR1 is DFQATT and CDR2 SNEGSKA (reference sequence). V was clipped by 5 bases and J by 0 bases; unmatched bases: 8. The length of the CDR3 is 15 residues. The CDR3 spells CSARFSGGPSYEQYF. The CDR3 coding sequence is TGCAGTGCTCGATTTAGCGGGGGCCCCTCCTACGAGCAGTACTTC.

As regards this clonotype: A read error may explain this, as a much larger clone is one base away. The CDR3 loop is CASSQATGNQEAQYF. CDR3 DNA sequence: TGTGCCAGCAGCCAAGCGACGGGGAATCAAGAGGCCCAGTACTTC. The chain couples TRBV3-1 to TRBJ2-5; D is perhaps TRBD2 (5 bases). CDR1 and CDR2 from the germline V gene are LGHDT and YNNKEL (reference sequence). This CDR3 region has 15 residues.

The chain combines TRBV20-1 with TRBJ2-3, with TRBD2 matching 9 bases. Losses at the gene ends were 5 bases for V and 7 bases for J; bases not matched to a gene: 7. Germline V gene sequence: CDR1 DFQATT, CDR2 SNEGSKA (reference sequence). The CDR3 covers 13 residues. As DNA, the CDR3 is TGCAGTGCTTCACCGGGACTAGCATATACGCAGTATTTT. It encodes CSASPGLAYTQYF.

The DNA for the CDR3 is TGTGCCAGCAGTTTAAGCCGAACCTACGAGCAGTACTTC. It translates to CASSLSRTYEQYF. The chain combines TRBV12-3 or TRBV12-4 with TRBJ2-5; D not resolved. The better agreement between TRBJ2-7 and the DNA end casts doubt on the J call. This CDR3 is built from 13 residues.

This clonotype appeared many times. The chain combines TRBV2 with TRBJ2-6, with 11 bases lining up with TRBD1. From germline, CDR1 is SNHLY and CDR2 FYNNEI. The ends lost 2 bases at V and 2 bases at J; junction bases unmatched: 5. The CDR3 extends over 18 amino acids. The CDR3 nucleotides are TGTGCCAGCAGTGAATACGGGACAGGGGGTCCTGGGGCCAACGTCCTGACTTTC. Translating gives CASSEYGTGGPGANVLTF.

In its sample, this clonotype was seen a few times. This chain connects TRBV19 to TRBJ2-1; a possible D gene is TRBD2 (6 bases). V shed 4 bases and J shed 1 base, with 17 bases lying between them. The germline V gene has CDR1 LNHDA and CDR2 SQIVND (reference sequence). The CDR3 has 17 residues. The CDR3 DNA reads TGTGCCAGTAGTAAGCTCACCCCGGGGGAATCCTACAATGAGCAGTTCTTC. It encodes CASSKLTPGESYNEQFF.

This clonotype was seen repeatedly, ten times or more. The genes are TRBV7-2 and TRBJ2-7; tentatively, D is TRBD1 or TRBD2 (5 bases each). This CDR3 region has 14 residues. Germline values: CDR1 SGHTA, CDR2 FQGNSA. V lost 5 bases and J 2 bases, leaving 13 bases between the germline ends. CDR3 region: CASSPWDGAYEQYF. The CDR3 DNA is TGTGCCAGCAGCCCATGGGACGGAGCCTACGAGCAGTACTTC.

The CDR3 bases are TGCAGCGTTGAAGGGACAGGGGGCTTAGAGACCCAGTACTTC. It encodes CSVEGTGGLETQYF. The V call is TRBV29-1, the J call TRBJ2-7; 11 nucleotides match TRBD1. The J call may not be correct, given that the DNA end is closer to TRBJ2-5. CDR1 and CDR2 (germline): SQVTM, ANQGSEA. The CDR3 is made up of 14 amino acids.

The CDR3: CASSPKGRGLGELFF. The CDR3 DNA reads as TGTGCCAGCAGCCCTAAAGGAAGAGGGCTTGGGGAGCTGTTTTTT. The rearrangement links TRBV7-8 to TRBJ2-2; D may be TRBD2 (5 bases). The CDR3 runs to 15 residues. CDR1 is SGHVS and CDR2 is FQNEAQ in the germline V gene. Trimming left V 5 bases short and J 8 bases short, with 18 bases between.

This clonotype appeared a single time. The chain recombines TRBV7-9 with TRBJ1-1, with TRBD1 identical over 8 bases. From germline, CDR1 is SEHNR and CDR2 FQNEAQ (reference sequence). This CDR3 region has 14 residues. V lost 2 bases and J lost 7; bases outside the gene matches: 6. CDR3 in amino acids: CASSLRQGIGEAFF. For the CDR3, the DNA is TGTGCCAGCAGCTTAAGACAGGGGATAGGTGAAGCTTTCTTT.

A remark on this clonotype: One end of the junction fails to match germline, which may point to a read error. The chain is built from TRBV10-3 and TRBJ2-7, with 9 positions matching TRBD1. CDR3 length: 15 residues. Germline V gene sequence: CDR1 ENHRY, CDR2 SYGVKD. CDR3 DNA: TGTGCCATTAGTGAGAGGACAGGGGCCTCCTACGAGCAGTACTTC. It specifies CAISERTGASYEQYF.

V gene TRBV30 combines with J gene TRBJ2-7; TRBD2 is a possible D gene (6 bases). CDR3 length equals 13 residues. V lost 2 bases to trimming and J lost 7 bases, with 15 bases between them. Per the germline V gene, CDR1 is GTSNPN and CDR2 is SVGIG (reference sequence). The DNA for the CDR3 is TGTGCCTGGAGTTACCAGAGGGGAGGTGAGCAGTACTTC. It yields the protein CAWSYQRGGEQYF.

A note on this clonotype: It is likely a read error, because the conserved phenylalanine at the end of the CDR3 is missing. The V call is TRBV6-1, the J call TRBJ2-4; possibly TRBD2 for D (6 bases). TRBJ2-5 explains the end of the DNA better; the J call may be wrong. The germline CDR1 and CDR2 sequences are MNHNS and SASEGT. The CDR3 loop spans 13 amino acids. The CDR3 DNA reads TGTGCCAGCAGTGGGAGGGGAGGAGAGACCCAGTACCTC. It codes for CASSGRGGETQYL.

The V gene is TRBV5-1, the J gene TRBJ2-2; TRBD1 agrees at 8 bases. J lost 4 bases, V lost 0 bases, and 8 bases had no gene match. The CDR3 totals 17 residues. Germline lookup yields CDR1 SGHRS and CDR2 YFSETQ. The CDR3 DNA is TGCGCCAGCAGCTTGGTCGCGGGACAGGACTTCACCGGGGAGCTGTTTTTT. Its protein product is CASSLVAGQDFTGELFF. The whole variable domain, remainder taken from reference TRBV5-1 and TRBJ2-2, is KAGVTQTPRYLIKTRGQQVTLSCSPISGHRSVSWYQQTPGQGLQFLFEYFSETQRNKGNFPGRFSGRQFSNSRSEMNVSTLELGDSALYLCASSLVAGQDFTGELFFGEGSRLTVL.

The rearrangement uses TRBV12-3 or TRBV12-4 and TRBJ2-5; TRBD1 aligns across 9 bases. The CDR3 is 16 amino acids. Unmatched junction bases numbered 7, after V lost 2 bases and J lost 3 bases. The CDR3 DNA follows: TGTGCCAGCAGTTTATTTGGGACAGGGCTAAAAGAGACCCAGTACTTC. Translated: CASSLFGTGLKETQYF.

This clonotype was seen ten or more times. The V call is TRBV12-3 or TRBV12-4, the J call TRBJ2-1; weak D call: TRBD1 (8 bases). V gave up 6 bases and J gave up 9 bases, with 27 bases separating them. This CDR3 has 17 residues. CDR3 DNA sequence: TGTGCCAGCAGCCAGGGGGGGGGCGGGACAGGCTACGGTGAGCAGTTCTTC. Its protein product is CASSQGGGGTGYGEQFF.